Below, 31 T cell receptor beta chains from the same sample are listed, as sequenced in a study of CD8 T cells in ankylosing spondylitis. A single record per CDR3 protein comes from TCRdb applying MiXCR to the 5' RACE reads. The sample holds around 890,000 distinct CDR3 sequences; 12% are singletons and the top ten take approximately 0.46%. Their target antigens are unknown. Points from the study as a whole: Characteristic, it appeared, of ankylosing spondylitis blood was a TCR beta motif of fewer than 10 highly homologous variants.

The sample comprised blood, either unsorted or a sorted T cell fraction (not recorded which). The receptors stem from a male donor with ankylosing spondylitis.

This clonotype showed up many times. The chain combines TRBV7-3 with TRBJ1-2; D may be TRBD1 (5 bases). The CDR3 has 13 residues. CDR1 and CDR2 from the germline V gene are SGHTA and FQGTGA. Between the trimmed V and J ends, which lost 2 bases and 4 bases, there was a span of 8 bases. DNA of the CDR3: TGTGCCAGCAGCTTAGGTGGGGGCTATGGCTACACCTTC. Its protein product is CASSLGGGYGYTF.

At least ten counts were recorded for this clonotype. The chain links TRBV5-5 to TRBJ2-2; no clear D gene. V dropped 6 bases and J dropped 1 base, with 13 bases sitting between them. The CDR3 has 15 amino acids. The germline CDR1 and CDR2 sequences are SGHKS and YYEKEE (reference sequence). The CDR3 region has the DNA TGTGCCAGCATCCCGGGCCCTATGAACACCGGGGAGCTGTTTTTT. The encoded protein is CASIPGPMNTGELFF.

This clonotype has only a few counts. The chain carries TRBV4-2 and TRBJ2-7, with D perhaps matching TRBD2 (7 bases). Trimming removed 1 base from V and 2 bases from J, with 12 bases in between. Germline CDR1 is LGHNA and CDR2 is YNFKEQ. The CDR3 is made up of 15 amino acids. As DNA, the CDR3 is TGTGCCAGCAGCCAAGCCGGGGGGCGAACCTACGAGCAGTACTTC. Translated: CASSQAGGRTYEQYF.

The chain links TRBV9 to TRBJ2-7; 9 bases are shared with TRBD1. This CDR3 region has 17 residues. The V gene end was trimmed by 0 bases and the J gene end by 0 bases; junction bases not matched to a gene: 7. Germline assignment: CDR1 SGDLS and CDR2 YYNGEE. In DNA, the CDR3 is TGTGCCAGCAGCGTAGACTTCGGGACAGGGTACTCCTACGAGCAGTACTTC. Its translation: CASSVDFGTGYSYEQYF.

This clonotype has a count of ten or more. The V gene is TRBV5-1, the J gene TRBJ2-1; 9 bases are a match to TRBD2. The length of the CDR3 is 15 residues. CDR1 and CDR2 from the germline V gene are SGHRS and YFSETQ. Trimming at V came to 2 bases and at J to 8 bases, leaving 8 bases not matched to a gene. As DNA, the CDR3 is TGCGCCAGCAGCTTTCTGCCTAGCGGGGACTATGAGCAGTTCTTC. Protein product: CASSFLPSGDYEQFF.

The chain is built from TRBV4-3 and TRBJ2-1, with D possibly called TRBD1 or TRBD2 (5 bases each). Germline CDR1 and CDR2: LGHNA and YSLEER. The CDR3 loop spans 17 amino acids. The V and J ends lost 0 bases and 10 bases respectively, with 22 bases between them. CDR3 in DNA: TGCGCCAGCAGCCAAGATGGGTACGGGACCCTCCCCGCGGAGCAGTTCTTC. Translating gives CASSQDGYGTLPAEQFF.

In its sample, this clonotype was seen many times. This sequence joins TRBV29-1 and TRBJ2-6, with D unresolved. From germline, CDR1 is SQVTM and CDR2 ANQGSEA. V lost 4 bases and J lost 4, with 5 bases in between. CDR3 length: 12 amino acids. The CDR3 reads CSVVSGANVLTF. CDR3 DNA sequence: TGCAGCGTTGTCTCGGGGGCCAACGTCCTGACTTTC.

The V gene is TRBV6-1, the J gene TRBJ2-1, with D unclear. Germline loops: CDR1 MNHNS, CDR2 SASEGT. The V end was cut by 6 bases, the J end by 3 bases, with 18 bases between. The CDR3 spans 16 residues. CDR3 in amino acids: CASRAALSLDYNEQFF. As DNA, the CDR3 is TGTGCCAGCAGGGCGGCACTCTCTTTAGACTACAATGAGCAGTTCTTC.

At least ten counts were recorded for this clonotype. This chain joins TRBV4-2 and TRBJ2-6; no definite D call. Germline CDR1 and CDR2: LGHNA and YNFKEQ. The V and J ends lost 4 bases and 2 bases respectively, with 9 bases between them. This CDR3 is 15 amino acids long. CDR3 DNA sequence: TGTGCCAGCAGCCCTACGGGCACTGGGGCCAACGTCCTGACTTTC. It codes for CASSPTGTGANVLTF.

The chain employs TRBV12-3 or TRBV12-4 and TRBJ1-1; the D gene is possibly TRBD1 (5 bases). Deletions cut 3 bases from V and 5 bases from J, with 13 bases between. CDR3 length equals 14 residues. The CDR3 nucleotides are TGTGCCAGCAGTTTGAGCGAGAAGGGGACTGAAGCTTTCTTT. As protein: CASSLSEKGTEAFF.

This clonotype was picked up a small number of times. The V call is TRBV5-1, the J call TRBJ2-6; D is possibly TRBD1 (6 bases). Trimming pared 10 bases from V and 2 bases from J, leaving 13 bases between. The CDR3 sequence is 14 residues long. Germline V lookup: CDR1 SGHRS, CDR2 YFSETQ. The CDR3 sequence: CAGSTGTGANVLTF. For the CDR3, the DNA is TGCGCCGGATCTACAGGGACTGGGGCCAACGTCCTGACTTTC.

The CDR3 nucleotides are TGTGCTAGTGGTTTGATAGTTTGTCTTCGGAATCTGACCACTGAAGCTTTCTTT. Protein: CASGLIVCLRNLTTEAFF. This chain uses TRBV12-5 with TRBJ1-1; D not certain. The CDR3 has 18 amino acids. CDR1 is LGHNT, CDR2 FRNRAP, per germline. Trimming took 2 bases from V and 4 from J, leaving 23 bases between them. The complete variable domain, with remaining parts taken from reference TRBV12-5 and TRBJ1-1, reads DARVTQTPRHKVTEMGQEVTMRCQPILGHNTVFWYRQTMMQGLELLAYFRNRAPLDDSGMPKDRFSAEMPDATLATLKIQPSEPRDSAVYFCASGLIVCLRNLTTEAFFGQGTRLTVV.

This clonotype was detected a few times. The gene calls are TRBV11-3 and TRBJ2-1, with D possibly matching TRBD2 (6 bases). In germline, CDR1 is SGHNT, CDR2 YENEEA. The V gene lost 4 bases and the J gene lost 9 bases, with 16 bases spanning the gap. This CDR3 contains 14 residues. The CDR3 spells CASSYSGGTGEQFF. CDR3 coding DNA: TGTGCCAGCAGCTATTCTGGCGGGACCGGTGAGCAGTTCTTC.

This clonotype showed up just a few times. It is unclear where the CDR3 begins or ends on the DNA, so no DNA is shown, and the CDR3 is as TCRdb lists it. The chain couples TRBV23-1 to TRBJ2-2; the table's D call, TRBD2, has no DNA check behind it. TRBV23-1 is reported as an ORF; its role is uncertain. The CDR3 is 19 amino acids long, termini counted. The CDR3 region is CASSSRHRTERVQPGSCFF.

This clonotype was seen only a few times. For the CDR3, the DNA is TGTGCCAGCAGCTTTGGTACAGGCTCTTTCTACTACGAGCAGTACTTC. Its protein is CASSFGTGSFYYEQYF. This chain connects TRBV5-5 to TRBJ2-7; D is possibly TRBD1 (5 bases). Germline CDR1 is SGHKS and CDR2 is YYEKEE (reference sequence). The CDR3 extends over 16 amino acids. The V and J ends lost 2 bases and 3 bases respectively, with 18 bases between them.

In its sample, this clonotype was seen a few times. The CDR3 sequence is CASSPRRLLSSYNEQFF. CDR3 sequence (DNA): TGTGCCAGCAGCCCACGGCGACTCTTGAGCTCCTACAATGAGCAGTTCTTC. The chain joins TRBV7-2 to TRBJ2-1; D gene uncertain. CDR1 SGHTA and CDR2 FQGNSA come from the germline V gene. Trimming removed 5 bases at V and 0 bases at J, with 17 bases between. The CDR3 runs to 17 residues. Based on the CDR3 plus reference TRBV7-2 and TRBJ2-1, the full variable domain is GAGVSQSPSNKVTEKGKDVELRCDPISGHTALYWYRQSLGQGLEFLIYFQGNSAPDKSGLPSDRFSAERTGGSVSTLTIQRTQQEDSAVYLCASSPRRLLSSYNEQFFGPGTRLTVL.

This clonotype appeared many times. The V call is TRBV29-1, the J call TRBJ2-1; a weak D match, TRBD2 (5 bases). V lost 6 bases and J lost 0, with 12 bases in between. Germline V CDR1 and CDR2: SQVTM, ANQGSEA. The CDR3 runs to 14 residues. The CDR3 sequence is CSVPRGSSYNEQFF. The CDR3 DNA reads as TGCAGCGTCCCTCGAGGGAGCTCCTACAATGAGCAGTTCTTC.

This clonotype was counted between two and nine times. This chain joins TRBV25-1 and TRBJ1-1; D is undetermined. Deletions cut 4 bases from V and 6 bases from J, with 18 bases between. The germline V gene encodes CDR1 MGHDK and CDR2 SYGVNS. The CDR3 contains 15 residues. Here the CDR3 reads CASSAFLGQASEAFF. The DNA for the CDR3 is TGTGCCAGCAGTGCCTTCCTCGGGCAGGCGTCTGAAGCTTTCTTT.

This clonotype has a handful of counts. The chain employs TRBV20-1 and TRBJ2-1; 10 positions agree with TRBD2. Germline V CDR1 and CDR2: DFQATT, SNEGSKA (reference sequence). The V segment lost 0 bases and the J segment 10 bases; nucleotides outside the gene matches: 9. This CDR3 region has 15 residues. CDR3 coding DNA: TGCAGTGCTAGAGATTGGCTAGCGGGAGTATACGAGCAGTTCTTC. Amino acids: CSARDWLAGVYEQFF.

This clonotype has more than one count but fewer than ten. The chain carries TRBV7-2 and TRBJ2-1, with TRBD2 matching 8 bases. The CDR3 is 17 residues long. The J segment lost 1 base and the V segment lost 5 bases, leaving 10 bases of the junction unmatched. Germline V gives CDR1 SGHTA, CDR2 FQGNSA. DNA for the CDR3: TGTGCCAGCAGCCCTGGGGGCGGGAGGAGGTCCTACAATGAGCAGTTCTTC. Translation: CASSPGGGRRSYNEQFF.

V and J are TRBV9 and TRBJ1-2; D gene uncertain. Germline V gene data show CDR1 as SGDLS and CDR2 as YYNGEE. V was shortened by 0 bases and J by 4 bases, with 13 bases between the two germline ends. CDR3 length equals 15 residues. Here the CDR3 reads CASSVGREARYGYTF. The CDR3 coding sequence is TGTGCCAGCAGCGTAGGGAGAGAGGCTCGCTATGGCTACACCTTC.

The V gene is TRBV10-3, the J gene TRBJ1-3; D not resolved. The V gene lost 5 bases and the J gene lost 4 bases, with 9 bases spanning the gap. The CDR3 sequence is 13 residues long. Germline V CDR1 and CDR2: ENHRY, SYGVKD. CDR3 DNA: TGTGCCATCAGTTTCTCGAACGGAAACACCATATATTTT. This translates into CAISFSNGNTIYF.

This clonotype was picked up a small number of times. The chain's CDR3 is CSAPVDGGNEQYF. CDR3 sequence (DNA): TGCAGTGCGCCGGTTGATGGGGGCAACGAGCAGTACTTC. The genes are TRBV20-1 and TRBJ2-7, with D possibly being TRBD1 (6 bases). This CDR3 has 13 amino acids. Trimming stripped 6 bases from V and 5 bases from J, with 17 bases between. CDR1 is DFQATT, CDR2 SNEGSKA, per germline (reference sequence).

The rearrangement joins TRBV7-3 to TRBJ2-1; D might be TRBD2 (6 bases). V lost 5 bases and J lost 1, with 12 bases in between. The CDR3 loop spans 15 amino acids. Germline V gene lookup returns CDR1 SGHTA and CDR2 FQGTGA. The CDR3 spells CASSISGESYNEQFF. DNA of the CDR3: TGTGCCAGCAGCATTAGCGGTGAGTCCTACAATGAGCAGTTCTTC.

This clonotype has ten or more counts. The chain recombines TRBV24-1 with TRBJ2-1; 13 bases match TRBD2. Looked up from germline, CDR1 is KGHDR and CDR2 is SFDVKD. The CDR3 extends over 19 amino acids. Germline trimming cut 6 bases from V and 3 bases from J; bases unmatched to any gene: 13. DNA for the CDR3: TGTGCCACCAGTAAAACTAGCGGGAGGGAACGCACCGTCTACAATGAGCAGTTCTTC. It specifies CATSKTSGRERTVYNEQFF.

V usage is TRBV7-9 and J usage is TRBJ1-4, with 9 positions matching TRBD1. V shed 5 bases, J shed 5 bases, and the junction held 3 bases outside the gene matches. There are 14 residues in the CDR3. Germline V gene sequence: CDR1 SEHNR, CDR2 FQNEAQ (reference sequence). DNA of the CDR3: TGTGCCAGCAGCCGGGGACAGGGAAATGAAAAACTGTTTTTT. It specifies CASSRGQGNEKLFF.

The chain uses TRBV29-1 and TRBJ2-5; D may correspond to TRBD1 or TRBD2 (5 bases each). V lost 5 bases to trimming and J lost 1 base, with 11 bases between them. The CDR3 length is 13 residues. Germline CDR1 is SQVTM and CDR2 is ANQGSEA. CDR3 sequence reads: CSVSGRFQETQYF. As DNA, the CDR3 is TGCAGCGTTTCGGGACGGTTCCAAGAGACCCAGTACTTC.

This clonotype has ten or more counts. The rearrangement links TRBV28 to TRBJ2-3; D remains unclear. CDR1 and CDR2 from the germline V gene are MDHEN and SYDVKM. The CDR3 is 13 amino acids. V gave up 5 bases and J gave up 6 bases, with 12 bases separating them. CDR3 nucleotides: TGTGCCAGCAGTCCCCCTGGAGTGGATACGCAGTATTTT. Translated, it gives CASSPPGVDTQYF.

The V call is TRBV7-3, the J call TRBJ1-1; 9 bases agree with TRBD1. Germline assignment: CDR1 SGHTA and CDR2 FQGTGA. Trimming took 8 bases from V and 3 from J; bases not matched to a gene: 4. The CDR3 loop spans 13 amino acids. The CDR3 DNA reads as TGTGCCAGCGGGACAGGGTGGGACACTGAAGCTTTCTTT. Protein sequence: CASGTGWDTEAFF.

This clonotype was observed a few times. This chain uses TRBV9 with TRBJ2-1; D call uncertain. The length of the CDR3 is 17 residues. V lost 4 bases, J lost 0 bases, and 17 bases lay in between. Germline lookup yields CDR1 SGDLS and CDR2 YYNGEE. The CDR3 region has the DNA TGTGCCAGCAGCAAATCACCGACACCCAGCTCCTACAATGAGCAGTTCTTC. Residues: CASSKSPTPSSYNEQFF.

There are a few counts of this clonotype. The V and J genes are TRBV15 and TRBJ2-7; no clear D. Deletions cut 0 bases from V and 6 bases from J, with 15 bases between. The V gene's germline CDR1 is LNHNV and CDR2 YYDKDF (reference sequence). This CDR3 has 15 residues. This chain's CDR3 is CATSRDSQAGFEQYF. For the CDR3, the DNA is TGTGCCACCAGCAGAGATTCCCAGGCCGGGTTCGAGCAGTACTTC.